Shown below are 25 T cell receptor beta chains from a single sample sequenced in a study of blood T cell repertoires in COVID-19. Measured with immunoSEQ multiplex PCR; TCRdb has only the in-frame clones, and not every one. The sample contains some 350,000 clones, roughly nine tenths of which appear only once. Sequencing was carried out using PBMCs or T cells enriched from blood (not recorded which). The receptors shown here come from a woman in her 30s who had recovered from COVID-19.

The V and J genes are TRBV9 and TRBJ1-4; 7 bases are a match to TRBD1. The ends lost 3 bases at V and 6 bases at J; junction bases unmatched: 8. The CDR3 has 15 amino acids. Germline-derived CDR1 and CDR2 are SGDLS and YYNGEE. The CDR3 DNA follows: TGTGCCAGCAGCGCCCAGACAGGGCTGGATGAAAAACTGTTTTTT. Encoded protein: CASSAQTGLDEKLFF.

This clone has just one count. The V call is TRBV5-1, the J call TRBJ1-4; D gene ambiguous. The CDR3 consists of 15 residues. V was pared by 0 bases and J by 0 bases, with 6 bases between. Looked up from germline, CDR1 is SGHRS and CDR2 is YFSETQ. The CDR3 here is CASSLGLSTNEKLFF. CDR3 DNA: TGCGCCAGCAGCTTGGGTCTTTCAACTAATGAAAAACTGTTTTTT.

This clone showed up just once. This sequence joins TRBV6-5 and TRBJ1-5; D unclear. Germline loops: CDR1 MNHEY, CDR2 SVGAGI. Trimming removed 7 bases from V and 0 bases from J, with 7 bases in between. This CDR3 is 13 amino acids long. For the CDR3, the DNA is TGTGCCAGCACAGATTATAGCAATCAGCCCCAGCATTTT. This sequence encodes CASTDYSNQPQHF.

The rearrangement joins TRBV2 to TRBJ2-6, with a possible D match to TRBD1 (5 bases). CDR1 SNHLY and CDR2 FYNNEI come from the germline V gene. Trimming cost V 7 bases and J 1 base, with 8 bases left between them. This CDR3 is built from 14 residues. The CDR3 here is CASKGSSGANVLTF. CDR3 nucleotide sequence: TGTGCCAGCAAGGGGTCGTCTGGGGCCAACGTCCTGACTTTC.

The V and J genes are TRBV20-1 and TRBJ2-1, with no clear D. CDR3 length: 11 amino acids. CDR1 and CDR2 from the germline V gene are DFQATT and SNEGSKA (reference sequence). V was cut by 2 bases and J by 7 bases, with 6 bases left in between. CDR3 DNA sequence: TGCAGTGCTAGACGGTCGAATGAGCAGTTCTTC. Translation gives CSARRSNEQFF.

V is TRBV7-3 and J is TRBJ2-1; D unclear. Germline V gene lookup returns CDR1 SGHTA and CDR2 FQGTGA. This CDR3 spans 15 amino acids. V was cut by 5 bases and J by 0 bases, with 11 bases left in between. The CDR3 nucleotides are TGTGCCAGCAGCAACATCGCAGTCTCCTACAATGAGCAGTTCTTC. It is translated as CASSNIAVSYNEQFF.

V and J are TRBV6-6 and TRBJ1-5; D ambiguous. CDR3 length: 14 amino acids. V lost 2 bases and J lost 5, with 10 bases in between. CDR1 is MNHNY, CDR2 SVGAGI, per germline (reference sequence). The CDR3: CASSYVTQYQPQHF. The CDR3 DNA is TGTGCCAGCAGTTACGTGACACAGTATCAGCCCCAGCATTTT.

The chain couples TRBV9 to TRBJ2-2; perhaps TRBD1 as D (6 bases). This CDR3 contains 13 residues. Germline V gene lookup returns CDR1 SGDLS and CDR2 YYNGEE. Trimming left V 8 bases short and J 5 bases short, with 13 bases between. The chain's CDR3 is CASAPQGTGELFF. The CDR3 region has the DNA TGTGCCAGTGCGCCTCAGGGGACCGGGGAGCTGTTTTTT.

The chain is built from TRBV27 and TRBJ1-1, with 7 positions matching TRBD1. The CDR3 consists of 14 residues. Germline CDR1 MNHEY, CDR2 SMNVEV (reference sequence). V trimming: 2 bases; J trimming: 1 base; junction bases outside the gene matches: 1. The CDR3 DNA sequence: TGTGCCAGCAGTTTAGGGACAGAGAACACTGAAGCTTTCTTT. Protein product: CASSLGTENTEAFF.

The CDR3 sequence: CASSLVRGAGNTIYF. CDR3 DNA sequence: TGTGCCAGCAGCTTGGTGCGCGGAGCTGGAAACACCATATATTTT. This chain links TRBV5-6 with TRBJ1-3; D is ambiguous. CDR3 length: 15 residues. Trimming removed 0 bases at V and 2 bases at J, with 9 bases between. Germline-derived CDR1 and CDR2 are SGHDT and YYEEEE.

The chain carries TRBV7-6 and TRBJ1-1, with D unclear. CDR3 length equals 14 residues. Germline V gives CDR1 SGHVS, CDR2 FNYEAQ. The V gene lost 5 bases and the J gene lost 0 bases, with 10 bases spanning the gap. The CDR3 nucleotides are TGTGCCAGCAGCCTAGGAGACATGAACACTGAAGCTTTCTTT. This encodes CASSLGDMNTEAFF.

J is TRBJ2-7 and V is TRBV24-1; D might be TRBD2 (5 bases). In germline, CDR1 is KGHDR, CDR2 SFDVKD. The CDR3 contains 13 residues. The V end lost 5 bases, the J end lost 1 base, and 8 bases lay between the germline ends. The CDR3 is CATSGTGSYEQYF. CDR3 sequence (DNA): TGTGCCACCAGTGGGACGGGATCCTACGAGCAGTACTTC.

This clone appeared a single time. This rearrangement joins TRBV7-8 to TRBJ1-5, with D perhaps matching TRBD1 (6 bases). V lost 1 base, J lost 4 bases, and 11 bases lay in between. Germline V gene data show CDR1 as SGHVS and CDR2 as FQNEAQ. The CDR3 totals 15 residues. In DNA, the CDR3 is TGTGCCAGCAGCTTAGACAGGGTCGGGAATCAGCCCCAGCATTTT. As protein: CASSLDRVGNQPQHF.

This clone was counted only a few times. The V gene is TRBV7-2, the J gene TRBJ2-1; D gene uncertain. V was pared by 5 bases and J by 7 bases, with 18 bases between. Germline CDR1 reads SGHTA; CDR2 reads FQGNSA. The CDR3 has 15 amino acids. CDR3: CASSPPLQLQNEQFF. CDR3 DNA sequence: TGTGCCAGCAGCCCCCCGCTCCAACTCCAAAATGAGCAGTTCTTC. Variable domain in full (rest from reference TRBV7-2 and TRBJ2-1): GAGVSQSPSNKVTEKGKDVELRCDPISGHTALYWYRQSLGQGLEFLIYFQGNSAPDKSGLPSDRFSAERTGGSVSTLTIQRTQQEDSAVYLCASSPPLQLQNEQFFGPGTRLTVL.

The CDR3 region has the DNA TGTGCCAGCAGTGACAGGGGCCCCTCTGGGGCCAACGTCCTGACTTTC. Translated: CASSDRGPSGANVLTF. J is TRBJ2-6 and V is TRBV25-1; tentatively, D is TRBD1 (6 bases). V was clipped by 3 bases and J by 0 bases, with 9 bases between them. This CDR3 has 16 residues. Germline-derived CDR1 and CDR2 are MGHDK and SYGVNS.

V is TRBV6-6 and J is TRBJ1-4; D ambiguous. CDR1 is MNHNY, CDR2 SVGAGI, per germline (reference sequence). V was clipped by 7 bases and J by 0 bases, with 12 bases between them. The CDR3 totals 15 residues. This chain's CDR3 is CASTSSTATNEKLFF. The CDR3 DNA reads as TGTGCCAGCACGTCCTCGACTGCAACTAATGAAAAACTGTTTTTT.

The chain links TRBV9 to TRBJ2-2, with 9 bases matching TRBD1. From germline, CDR1 is SGDLS and CDR2 YYNGEE. V lost 4 bases to trimming and J lost 5 bases; unmatched junction nucleotides: 15. CDR3 size: 18 residues. The CDR3 loop is CASSLDLTGGFPTGELFF. In DNA form, the CDR3 reads TGTGCCAGCAGCTTAGACCTCACAGGGGGCTTTCCTACCGGGGAGCTGTTTTTT.

The rearrangement uses TRBV6-2 or TRBV6-3 and TRBJ1-1; the D gene is possibly TRBD1 (5 bases). The germline V and J ends were trimmed by 0 bases and 0 bases, with 17 bases remaining between them. Germline-derived CDR1 and CDR2 are MNHEY and SVGEGT. The CDR3 spans 18 residues. The CDR3 loop is CASSYSRGLEPLNTEAFF. CDR3 sequence (DNA): TGTGCCAGCAGTTACTCAAGGGGTTTGGAACCGCTGAACACTGAAGCTTTCTTT.

The chain employs TRBV27 and TRBJ1-6; D is perhaps TRBD1 (5 bases). There are 17 residues in the CDR3. Trimming removed 2 bases at V and 2 bases at J, with 13 bases between. In germline, CDR1 is MNHEY, CDR2 SMNVEV (reference sequence). The CDR3 nucleotides read TGTGCCAGCAGTTTAGAGTGGGGGGGAGCCTATAATTCACCCCTCCACTTT. Amino acid sequence: CASSLEWGGAYNSPLHF.

This rearrangement joins TRBV21-1 to TRBJ1-4. TRBV21-1 is recorded as a pseudogene. CDR3 size: 13 residues. The CDR3 DNA is TGTGCCAGCAGCCTTCCAACTAATGAAAAACTGTTTTTT. Translating gives CASSLPTNEKLFF.

V gene TRBV7-8 combines with J gene TRBJ1-2; unclear D gene. CDR1 SGHVS and CDR2 FQNEAQ come from the germline V gene. CDR3 length equals 15 residues. The V end was cut by 5 bases, the J end by 5 bases, with 18 bases between. CDR3 in amino acids: CASSPPGSSLYGYTF. As DNA, the CDR3 is TGTGCCAGCAGCCCCCCGGGATCTAGCTTATATGGCTACACCTTC.

This chain uses TRBV7-9 with TRBJ2-1; D is possibly TRBD2 (6 bases). The CDR3 is 12 residues long. The V gene's germline CDR1 is SEHNR and CDR2 FQNEAQ (reference sequence). V lost 6 bases, J lost 9 bases, and 12 bases lay in between. The CDR3 DNA follows: TGTGCCAGCAGACCCGGGGGTAGTGAGCAGTTCTTC. It is translated as CASRPGGSEQFF.

The chain recombines TRBV28 with TRBJ1-1, with unresolved D. This CDR3 is built from 14 residues. The germline V gene encodes CDR1 MDHEN and CDR2 SYDVKM. Trimming shortened V by 1 base and J by 2 bases, and 8 bases separated the two germline ends. CDR3 sequence reads: CASSLFRTNTEAFF. The CDR3, as DNA: TGTGCCAGCAGTTTATTCCGTACTAACACTGAAGCTTTCTTT.

The gene calls are TRBV5-4 and TRBJ1-2; possibly TRBD1 for D (5 bases). In germline, CDR1 is SGHNT, CDR2 YYREEE (reference sequence). The length of the CDR3 is 14 residues. With 1 base removed from V and 6 bases from J, the gap between germline ends came to 13 bases. The CDR3 here is CASSLFRDWNGYTF. The CDR3 DNA sequence: TGTGCCAGCAGCTTGTTCAGGGATTGGAATGGCTACACCTTC. Full variable domain (remainder filled in from reference TRBV5-4 and TRBJ1-2): ETGVTQSPTHLIKTRGQQVTLRCSSQSGHNTVSWYQQALGQGPQFIFQYYREEENGRGNFPPRFSGLQFPNYSSELNVNALELDDSALYLCASSLFRDWNGYTFGSGTRLTVV.

This rearrangement joins TRBV18 to TRBJ1-2; no firm D call. V lost 1 base and J 0 bases, leaving 12 bases between the germline ends. The germline V gene has CDR1 KGHSH and CDR2 LQKENI. This CDR3 has 16 amino acids. CDR3 amino acids: CASSPQYQVANYGYTF. The CDR3 DNA is TGTGCCAGCTCACCACAATACCAGGTGGCTAACTATGGCTACACCTTC.